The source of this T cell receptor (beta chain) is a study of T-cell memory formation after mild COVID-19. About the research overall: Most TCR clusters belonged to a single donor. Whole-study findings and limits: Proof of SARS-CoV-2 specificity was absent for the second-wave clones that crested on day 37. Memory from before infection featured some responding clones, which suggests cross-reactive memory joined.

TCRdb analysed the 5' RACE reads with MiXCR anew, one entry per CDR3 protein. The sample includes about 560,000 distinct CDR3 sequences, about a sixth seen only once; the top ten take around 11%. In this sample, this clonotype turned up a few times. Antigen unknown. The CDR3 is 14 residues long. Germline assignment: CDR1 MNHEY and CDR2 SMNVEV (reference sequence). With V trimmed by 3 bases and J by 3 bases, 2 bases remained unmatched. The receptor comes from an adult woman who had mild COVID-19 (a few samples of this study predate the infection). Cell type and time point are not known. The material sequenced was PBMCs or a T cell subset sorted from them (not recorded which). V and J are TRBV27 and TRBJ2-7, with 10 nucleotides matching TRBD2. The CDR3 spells CASSFSGRVYEQYF. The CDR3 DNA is TGTGCCAGCAGTTTCAGCGGGAGGGTCTACGAGCAGTACTTC.